This T cell receptor (beta chain) emerged from a study of identical twins (dated by TCRdb to the mid-2010s). Regarding the research as a whole: The study deep-sequenced TCR alpha and beta repertoires from monozygotic twins, unrelated adults of various ages and cord blood to test whether fetal clonotypes persist. Replicate twin experiments were performed at different times using different library preparation protocols to rule out contamination. General conclusions and limits of the study: Invariant T cells such as MAIT and iNKT could partly confound zero-insertion analyses, although diverse VJ usage argued against such confounding for most clonotypes. In monozygotic twins, out-of-frame TCR alpha sharing was systematically underestimated by recombination models, although the models agreed with sharing between unrelated individuals. Fewer insertions were carried by abundant cord blood beta clonotypes; a weaker similar trend was observed in young adult naive repertoires, while no such trend was observed in memory repertoires. Compared with coincidental sharing between unrelated individuals, out-of-frame TCR alpha sequences shared between twins had an excess of sequences with low generation probability. The excess sharing between twins in beta out-of-frame sequences was weaker because fewer shared sequences reduced the signal-to-noise ratio. Because the same donors could not be followed over many years, the conclusions relied on cross-sectional statistical analysis.

This clonotype has at least ten counts. Its antigen is still unknown. No quality values exist for individual bases; no much larger clone is one base distant. Only healthy Caucasian donors were included. Miltenyi CD45RO+ enrichment and human naive T-cell isolation kits were used to isolate memory (CD45RO+) and naive T cells from PBMC. Receptor libraries were prepared by 5' RACE. The instrument given in TCRdb is Illumina HiSeq 2000. A universal primer binding site was introduced by template switching, and a unique molecular identifier was present in the final cDNA, enabling accurate counting of TCR cDNA molecules. Specific primers in the conserved constant-segment region were used to synthesize first-strand cDNA for TCR alpha and beta chains. Each cDNA library was double barcoded, with a SMART-Mk sample barcode plus Illumina barcodes, to control for contamination. TruSeq adapter sequences and Illumina sample barcodes were added in two successive PCR steps. Sequencing of the TCR alpha and beta cDNA libraries was done on the Illumina HiSeq platform using custom primers. In the authors' own workflow: MiGEC was used to process raw reads and extract unique molecular identifiers, and MiXCR was used to find CDR3 positions. For each individual, recombination models were inferred using an EM algorithm with the repgenHMM and IGoR tools. The analysis of shared clonotypes was done with the tcR package in R, with sharing normalized by the product of cloneset sizes. To study raw recombination without the effects of thymic and clonal selection, out-of-frame nonproductive sequences were analyzed. TCRdb reprocessed the public reads (quality trimming at Q25 with fastp, clone calling with MiXCR) and kept in-frame beta chains. Rows merge per CDR3 protein into single entries with the most common DNA and genes. The V and J calls here are based on TCRdb, not the publication. Here the sample has around 95,000 distinct CDR3 sequences; under 6.5% occur a single time. Of the sample, 12% is held by the ten largest clones.

Trimming accounts for 4 bases at V and 0 bases at J, while the number of junction bases matched to no gene is 6. The CDR3 spans 15 residues, from the cysteine through the phenylalanine. Only the CDR3 DNA is retained, 45 bases long and in frame from the first base. Via the germline V gene, CDR1 is SGHRS and CDR2 YFSETQ. The source of this sequence is a woman aged 50 to 60 in good health. Sequencing input: memory T cells sorted from blood. The meaning of the sample's cell subset or site label: CD45RO+ enriched T cells. The chain couples TRBV5-1 to TRBJ1-1, with TRBD1 identical over 7 junction bases. The CDR3 in this case is CASSGGDRLNTEAFF. The nucleotide sequence reads as follows: TGCGCCAGCAGCGGCGGGGACAGATTGAACACTGAAGCTTTCTTT.